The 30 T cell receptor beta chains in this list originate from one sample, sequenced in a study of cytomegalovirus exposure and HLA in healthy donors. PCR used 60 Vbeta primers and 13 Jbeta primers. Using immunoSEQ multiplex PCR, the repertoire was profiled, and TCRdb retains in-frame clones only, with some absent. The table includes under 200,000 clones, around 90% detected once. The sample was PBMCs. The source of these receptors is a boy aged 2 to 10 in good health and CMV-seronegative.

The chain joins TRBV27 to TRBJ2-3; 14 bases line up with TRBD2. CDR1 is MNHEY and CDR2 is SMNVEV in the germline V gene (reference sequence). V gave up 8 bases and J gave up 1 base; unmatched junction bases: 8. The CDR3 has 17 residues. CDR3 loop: CASQGLAGVRGTDTQYF. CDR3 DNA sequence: TGTGCCAGCCAGGGACTAGCGGGGGTCCGAGGCACAGATACGCAGTATTTT.

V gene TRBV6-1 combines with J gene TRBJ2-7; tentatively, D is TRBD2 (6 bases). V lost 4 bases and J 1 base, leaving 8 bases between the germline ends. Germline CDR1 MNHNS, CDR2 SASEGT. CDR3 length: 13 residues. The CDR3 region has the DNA TGTGCCAGCAGTGTCGGACTATCCTACGAGCAGTACTTC. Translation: CASSVGLSYEQYF.

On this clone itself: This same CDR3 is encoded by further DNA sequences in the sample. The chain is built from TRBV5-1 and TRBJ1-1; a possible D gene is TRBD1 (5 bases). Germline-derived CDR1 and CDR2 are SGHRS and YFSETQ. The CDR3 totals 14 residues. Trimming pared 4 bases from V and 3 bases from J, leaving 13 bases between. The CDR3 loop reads CASSPAGGYTEAFF. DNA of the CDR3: TGCGCCAGCAGCCCGGCGGGGGGGTACACTGAAGCTTTCTTT.

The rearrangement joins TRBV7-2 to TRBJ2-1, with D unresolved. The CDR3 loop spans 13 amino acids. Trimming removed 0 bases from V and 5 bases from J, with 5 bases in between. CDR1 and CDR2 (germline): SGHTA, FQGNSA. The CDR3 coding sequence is TGTGCCAGCAGCTTAGCATCAAACAATGAGCAGTTCTTC. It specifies CASSLASNNEQFF.

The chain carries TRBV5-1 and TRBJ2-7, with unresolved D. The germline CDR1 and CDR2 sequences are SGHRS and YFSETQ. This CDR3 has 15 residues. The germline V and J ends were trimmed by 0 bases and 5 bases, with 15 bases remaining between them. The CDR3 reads CASSLAGPRIDEQYF. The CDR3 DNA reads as TGCGCCAGCAGCTTGGCCGGTCCCAGGATCGACGAGCAGTACTTC.

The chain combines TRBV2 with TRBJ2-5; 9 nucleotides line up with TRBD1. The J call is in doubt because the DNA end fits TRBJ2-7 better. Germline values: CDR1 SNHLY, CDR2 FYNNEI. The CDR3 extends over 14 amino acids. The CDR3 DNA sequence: TGTGCCAGCAGCCGACAGGGGGGATTTGACGAGCAGTACTTC. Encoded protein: CASSRQGGFDEQYF.

CDR3 residues: CASSPTSGGAETQYF. As DNA, the CDR3 is TGTGCCAGCAGCCCGACTAGCGGGGGGGCGGAGACCCAGTACTTC. The chain couples TRBV27 to TRBJ2-5; 14 bases map to TRBD2. Trimming took 6 bases from V and 5 from J; bases not matched to a gene: 5. The CDR3 runs to 15 residues. CDR1 is MNHEY, CDR2 SMNVEV, per germline (reference sequence).

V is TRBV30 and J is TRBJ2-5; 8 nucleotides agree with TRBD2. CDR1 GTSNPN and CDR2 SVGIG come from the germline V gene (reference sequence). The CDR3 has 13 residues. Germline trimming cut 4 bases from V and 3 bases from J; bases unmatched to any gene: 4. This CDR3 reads CAWTSSGKETQYF. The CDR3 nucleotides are TGTGCCTGGACCAGTAGCGGGAAAGAGACCCAGTACTTC.

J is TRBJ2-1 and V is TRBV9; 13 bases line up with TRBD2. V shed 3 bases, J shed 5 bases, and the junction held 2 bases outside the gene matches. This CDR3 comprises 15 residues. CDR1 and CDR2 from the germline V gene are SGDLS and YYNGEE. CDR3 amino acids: CASSAGLAGDNEQFF. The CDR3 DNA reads TGTGCCAGCAGCGCCGGACTAGCGGGGGACAATGAGCAGTTCTTC. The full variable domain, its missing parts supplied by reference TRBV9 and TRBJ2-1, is DSGVTQTPKHLITATGQRVTLRCSPRSGDLSVYWYQQSLDQGLQFLIQYYNGEERAKGNILERFSAQQFPDLHSELNLSSLELGDSALYFCASSAGLAGDNEQFFGPGTRLTVL.

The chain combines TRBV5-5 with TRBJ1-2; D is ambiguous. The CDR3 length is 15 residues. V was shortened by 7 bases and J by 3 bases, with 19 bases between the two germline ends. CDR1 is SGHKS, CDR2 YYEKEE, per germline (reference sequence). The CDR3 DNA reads TGTGCCAGCTTACATGCTTCGGGGTTTGACTATGGCTACACCTTC. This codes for CASLHASGFDYGYTF.

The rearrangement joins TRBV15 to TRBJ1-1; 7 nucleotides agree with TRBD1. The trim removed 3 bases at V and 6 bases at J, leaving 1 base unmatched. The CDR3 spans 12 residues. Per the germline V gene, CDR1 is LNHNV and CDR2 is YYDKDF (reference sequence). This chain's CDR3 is CATSRTGPEAFF. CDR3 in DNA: TGTGCCACCAGCAGGACAGGGCCTGAAGCTTTCTTT. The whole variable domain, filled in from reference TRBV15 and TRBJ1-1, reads DAMVIQNPRYQVTQFGKPVTLSCSQTLNHNVMYWYQQKSSQAPKLLFHYYDKDFNNEADTPDNFQSRRPNTSFCFLDIRSPGLGDTAMYLCATSRTGPEAFFGQGTRLTVV.

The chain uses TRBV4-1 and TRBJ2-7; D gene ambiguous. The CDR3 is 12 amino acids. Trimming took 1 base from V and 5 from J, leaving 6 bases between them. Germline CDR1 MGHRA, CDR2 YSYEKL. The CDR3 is CASSQVTNEQYF. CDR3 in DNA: TGCGCCAGCAGCCAAGTGACAAACGAGCAGTACTTC.

This CDR3 reads CASGGASGTNEQYF. The CDR3 DNA follows: TGTGCCAGCGGCGGGGCTAGCGGGACGAACGAGCAGTACTTC. The V gene is TRBV5-6, the J gene TRBJ2-7, with TRBD2 identical over 9 bases. The CDR3 is 14 residues long. V lost 7 bases, J lost 5 bases, and 10 bases stayed unmatched. Germline V CDR1 and CDR2: SGHDT, YYEEEE.

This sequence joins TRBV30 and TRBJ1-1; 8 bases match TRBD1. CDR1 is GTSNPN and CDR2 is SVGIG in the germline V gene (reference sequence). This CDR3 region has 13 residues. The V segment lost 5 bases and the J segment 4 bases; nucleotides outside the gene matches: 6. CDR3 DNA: TGTGCCTGGGACAGGGGTTCGGGCACTGAAGCTTTCTTT. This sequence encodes CAWDRGSGTEAFF.

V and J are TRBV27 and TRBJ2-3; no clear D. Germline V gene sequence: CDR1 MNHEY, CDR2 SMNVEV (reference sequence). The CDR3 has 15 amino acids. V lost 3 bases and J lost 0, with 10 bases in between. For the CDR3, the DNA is TGTGCCAGCAGTTTTCGGTTGTCGAGCACAGATACGCAGTATTTT. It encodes CASSFRLSSTDTQYF.

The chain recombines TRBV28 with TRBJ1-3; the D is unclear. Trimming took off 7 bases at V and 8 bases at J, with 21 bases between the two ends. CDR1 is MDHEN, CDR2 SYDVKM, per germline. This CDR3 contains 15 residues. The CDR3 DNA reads TGTGCCAGCACCACCAAGACCGCCGCTCGGGACACCATATATTTT. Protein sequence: CASTTKTAARDTIYF. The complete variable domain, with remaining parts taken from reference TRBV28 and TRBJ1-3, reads DVKVTQSSRYLVKRTGEKVFLECVQDMDHENMFWYRQDPGLGLRLIYFSYDVKMKEKGDIPEGYSVSREKKERFSLILESASTNQTSMYLCASTTKTAARDTIYFGEGSWLTVV.

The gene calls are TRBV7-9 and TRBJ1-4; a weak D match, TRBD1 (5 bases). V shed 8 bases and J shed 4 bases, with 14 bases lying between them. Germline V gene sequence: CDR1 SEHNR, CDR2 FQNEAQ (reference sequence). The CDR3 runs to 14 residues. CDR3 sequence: CASARVQGNEKLFF. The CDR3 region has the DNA TGTGCCAGCGCACGGGTCCAGGGTAATGAAAAACTGTTTTTT.

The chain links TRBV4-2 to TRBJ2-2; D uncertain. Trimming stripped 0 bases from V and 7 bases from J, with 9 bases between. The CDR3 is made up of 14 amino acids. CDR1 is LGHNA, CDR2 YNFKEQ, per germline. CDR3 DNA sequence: TGTGCCAGCAGCCAAGATATGAGCTACGGGGAGCTGTTTTTT. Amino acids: CASSQDMSYGELFF.

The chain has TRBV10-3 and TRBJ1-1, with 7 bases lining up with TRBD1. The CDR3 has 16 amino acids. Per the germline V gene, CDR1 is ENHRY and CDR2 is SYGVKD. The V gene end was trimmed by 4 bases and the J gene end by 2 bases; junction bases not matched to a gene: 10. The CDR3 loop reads CAISAAYRGGNTEAFF. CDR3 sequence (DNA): TGTGCCATCAGTGCCGCCTACAGGGGAGGAAACACTGAAGCTTTCTTT.

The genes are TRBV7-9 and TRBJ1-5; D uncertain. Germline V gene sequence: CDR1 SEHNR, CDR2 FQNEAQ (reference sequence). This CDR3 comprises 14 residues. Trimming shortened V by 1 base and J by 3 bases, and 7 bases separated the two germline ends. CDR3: CASSLGAFNQPQHF. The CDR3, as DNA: TGTGCCAGCAGCTTAGGAGCCTTCAATCAGCCCCAGCATTTT. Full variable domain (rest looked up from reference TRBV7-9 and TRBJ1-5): DTGVSQNPRHKITKRGQNVTFRCDPISEHNRLYWYRQTLGQGPEFLTYFQNEAQLEKSRLLSDRFSAERPKGSFSTLEIQRTEQGDSAMYLCASSLGAFNQPQHFGDGTRLSIL.

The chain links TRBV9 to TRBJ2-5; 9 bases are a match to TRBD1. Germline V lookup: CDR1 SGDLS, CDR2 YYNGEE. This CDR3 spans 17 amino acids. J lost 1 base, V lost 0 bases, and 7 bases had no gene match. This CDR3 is CASSVDPTGGTQETQYF. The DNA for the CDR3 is TGTGCCAGCAGCGTAGACCCGACAGGGGGGACCCAAGAGACCCAGTACTTC.

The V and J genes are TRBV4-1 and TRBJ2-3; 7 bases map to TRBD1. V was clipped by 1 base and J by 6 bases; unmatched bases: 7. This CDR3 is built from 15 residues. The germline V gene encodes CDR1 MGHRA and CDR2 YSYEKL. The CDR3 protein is CASSQVKGADDTQYF. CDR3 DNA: TGCGCCAGCAGCCAAGTGAAGGGGGCGGACGATACGCAGTATTTT.

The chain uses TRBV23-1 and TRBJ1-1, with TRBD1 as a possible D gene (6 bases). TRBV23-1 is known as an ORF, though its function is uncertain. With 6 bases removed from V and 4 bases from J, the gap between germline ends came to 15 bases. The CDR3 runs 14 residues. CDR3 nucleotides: TGCGCCAGCAGCCCTGCCACAGGGCGCACTGAAGCTTTCTTT. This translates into CASSPATGRTEAFF.

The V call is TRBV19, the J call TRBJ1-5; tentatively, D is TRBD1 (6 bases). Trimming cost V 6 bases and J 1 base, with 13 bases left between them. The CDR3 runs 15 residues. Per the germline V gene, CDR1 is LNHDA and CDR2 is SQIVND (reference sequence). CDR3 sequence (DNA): TGTGCCAGTAGGTCCAGGGGTCGAAGCAATCAGCCCCAGCATTTT. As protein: CASRSRGRSNQPQHF. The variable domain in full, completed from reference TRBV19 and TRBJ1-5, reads DGGITQSPKYLFRKEGQNVTLSCEQNLNHDAMYWYRQDPGQGLRLIYYSQIVNDFQKGDIAEGYSVSREKKESFPLTVTSAQKNPTAFYLCASRSRGRSNQPQHFGDGTRLSIL.

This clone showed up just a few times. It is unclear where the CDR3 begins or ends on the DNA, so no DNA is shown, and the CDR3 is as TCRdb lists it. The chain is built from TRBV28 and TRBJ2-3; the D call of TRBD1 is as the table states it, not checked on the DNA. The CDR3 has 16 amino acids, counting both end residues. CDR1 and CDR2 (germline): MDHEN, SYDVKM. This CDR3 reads CASSSSGDRGIDTQYF.

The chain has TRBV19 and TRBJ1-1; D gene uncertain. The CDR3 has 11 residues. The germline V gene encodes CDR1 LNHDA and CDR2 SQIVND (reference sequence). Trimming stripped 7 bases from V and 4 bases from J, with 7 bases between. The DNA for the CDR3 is TGTGCCAGTACTCGCGCCACTGAAGCTTTCTTT. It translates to CASTRATEAFF.

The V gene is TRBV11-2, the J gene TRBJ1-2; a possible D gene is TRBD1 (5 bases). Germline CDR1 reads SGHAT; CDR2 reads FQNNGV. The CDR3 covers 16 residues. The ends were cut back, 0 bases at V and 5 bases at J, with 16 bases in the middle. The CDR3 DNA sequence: TGTGCCAGCAGCTTAGATCTAGTCGGGGGAATTTATGGCTACACCTTC. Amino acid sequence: CASSLDLVGGIYGYTF.

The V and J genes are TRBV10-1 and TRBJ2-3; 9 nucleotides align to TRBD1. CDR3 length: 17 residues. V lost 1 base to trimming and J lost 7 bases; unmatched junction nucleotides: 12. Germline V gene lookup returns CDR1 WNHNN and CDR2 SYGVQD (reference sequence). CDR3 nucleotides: TGCGCCAGCAGTGAGTTGAGTGGGAGGACAGGGGCTTATACGCAGTATTTT. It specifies CASSELSGRTGAYTQYF.

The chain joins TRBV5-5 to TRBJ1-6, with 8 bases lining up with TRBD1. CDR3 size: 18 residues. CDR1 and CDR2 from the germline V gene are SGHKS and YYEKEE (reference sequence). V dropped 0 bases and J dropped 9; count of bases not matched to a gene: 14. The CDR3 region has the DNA TGTGCCAGCAGCTTGGCCTGGCAGGGGGCGCGGGAGAGTTCACCCCTCCACTTT. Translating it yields CASSLAWQGARESSPLHF.

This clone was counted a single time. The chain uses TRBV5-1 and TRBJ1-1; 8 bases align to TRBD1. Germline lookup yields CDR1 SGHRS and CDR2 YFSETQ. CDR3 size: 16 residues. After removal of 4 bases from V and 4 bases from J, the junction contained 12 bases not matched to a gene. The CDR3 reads CASSGDRGGFRTEAFF. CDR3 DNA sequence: TGCGCCAGCAGCGGTGACAGGGGAGGGTTTCGCACTGAAGCTTTCTTT.